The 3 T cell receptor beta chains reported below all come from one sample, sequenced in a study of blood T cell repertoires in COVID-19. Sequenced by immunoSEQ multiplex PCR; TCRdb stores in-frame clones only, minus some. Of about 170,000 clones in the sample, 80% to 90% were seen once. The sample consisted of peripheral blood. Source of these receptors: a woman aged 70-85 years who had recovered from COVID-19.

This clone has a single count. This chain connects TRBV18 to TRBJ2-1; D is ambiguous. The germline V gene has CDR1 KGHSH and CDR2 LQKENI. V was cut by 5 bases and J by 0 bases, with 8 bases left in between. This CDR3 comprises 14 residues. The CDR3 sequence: CASSTTSSYNEQFF. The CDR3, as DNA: TGTGCCAGCTCAACCACGAGCTCCTACAATGAGCAGTTCTTC.

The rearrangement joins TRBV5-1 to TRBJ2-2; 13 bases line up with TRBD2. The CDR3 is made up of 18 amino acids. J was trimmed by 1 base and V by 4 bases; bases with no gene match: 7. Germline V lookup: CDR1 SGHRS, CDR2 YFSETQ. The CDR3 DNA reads TGCGCCAGCAGCCCGGGACTAGCGGGGTTTTGGAACACCGGGGAGCTGTTTTTT. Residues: CASSPGLAGFWNTGELFF.

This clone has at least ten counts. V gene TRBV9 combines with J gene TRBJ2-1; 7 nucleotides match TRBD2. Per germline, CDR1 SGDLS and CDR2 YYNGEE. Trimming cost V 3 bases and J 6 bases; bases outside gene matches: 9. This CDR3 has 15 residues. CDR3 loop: CASSERSGPANEQFF. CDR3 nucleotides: TGTGCCAGCAGCGAACGTAGCGGGCCCGCCAATGAGCAGTTCTTC. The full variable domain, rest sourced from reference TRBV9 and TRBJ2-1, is DSGVTQTPKHLITATGQRVTLRCSPRSGDLSVYWYQQSLDQGLQFLIQYYNGEERAKGNILERFSAQQFPDLHSELNLSSLELGDSALYFCASSERSGPANEQFFGPGTRLTVL.